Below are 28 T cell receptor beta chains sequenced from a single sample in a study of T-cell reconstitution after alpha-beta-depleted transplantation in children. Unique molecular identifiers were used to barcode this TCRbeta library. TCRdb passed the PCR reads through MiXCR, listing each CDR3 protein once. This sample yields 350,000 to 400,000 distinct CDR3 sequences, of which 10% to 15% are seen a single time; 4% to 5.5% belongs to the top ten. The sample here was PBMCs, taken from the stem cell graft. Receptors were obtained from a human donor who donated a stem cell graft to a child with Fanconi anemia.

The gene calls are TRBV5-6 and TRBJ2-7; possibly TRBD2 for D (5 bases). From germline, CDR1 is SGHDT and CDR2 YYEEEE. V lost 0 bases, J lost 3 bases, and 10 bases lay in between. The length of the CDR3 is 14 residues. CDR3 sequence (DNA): TGTGCCAGCAGCTTGGTGAGCGGCTACTACGAGCAGTACTTC. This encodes CASSLVSGYYEQYF.

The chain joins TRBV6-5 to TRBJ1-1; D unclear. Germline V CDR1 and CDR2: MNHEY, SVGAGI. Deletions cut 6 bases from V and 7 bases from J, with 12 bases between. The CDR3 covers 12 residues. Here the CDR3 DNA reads TGTGCCAGCAGGATGTCCTCAGTTGAAGCTTTCTTT. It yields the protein CASRMSSVEAFF.

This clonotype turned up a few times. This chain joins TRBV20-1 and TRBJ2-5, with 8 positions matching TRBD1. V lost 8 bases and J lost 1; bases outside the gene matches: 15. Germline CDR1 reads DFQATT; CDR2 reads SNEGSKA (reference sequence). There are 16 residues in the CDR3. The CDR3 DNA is TGCAGTCCGCTCGCAGGGGGCGGACCCCCCCAAGAGACCCAGTACTTC. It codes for CSPLAGGGPPQETQYF.

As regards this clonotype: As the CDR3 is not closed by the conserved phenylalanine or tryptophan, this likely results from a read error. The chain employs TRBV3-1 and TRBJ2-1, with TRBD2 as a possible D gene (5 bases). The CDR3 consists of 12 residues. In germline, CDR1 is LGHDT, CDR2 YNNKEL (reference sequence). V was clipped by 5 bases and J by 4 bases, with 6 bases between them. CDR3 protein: CASSGSYNEQFL. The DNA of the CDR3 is TGTGCCAGCAGCGGGAGTTACAATGAGCAGTTCTTA.

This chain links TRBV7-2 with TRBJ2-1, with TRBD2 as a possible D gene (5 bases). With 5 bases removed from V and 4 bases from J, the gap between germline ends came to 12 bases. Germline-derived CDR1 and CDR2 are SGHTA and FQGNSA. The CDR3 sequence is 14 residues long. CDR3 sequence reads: CASSPGIAYNEQFF. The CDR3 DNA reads TGTGCCAGCAGCCCCGGAATAGCGTACAATGAGCAGTTCTTC.

CDR3 bases: TGTGCCAGCAGCTCAAGCCGACAGGGGGGAACTGAAGCTTTCTTT. This gives the protein CASSSSRQGGTEAFF. V and J are TRBV12-3 or TRBV12-4 and TRBJ1-1, with 9 bases aligning to TRBD1. The CDR3 is 15 residues long. The V and J ends lost 6 bases and 5 bases, in that order; junction bases with no gene match: 10.

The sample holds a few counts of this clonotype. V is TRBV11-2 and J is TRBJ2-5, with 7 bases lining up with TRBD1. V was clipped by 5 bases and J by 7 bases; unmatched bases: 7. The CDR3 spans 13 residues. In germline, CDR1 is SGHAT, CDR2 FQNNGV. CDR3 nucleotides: TGTGCCAGCAGCATGACAGGGCTTGGGACCCAGTACTTC. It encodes CASSMTGLGTQYF. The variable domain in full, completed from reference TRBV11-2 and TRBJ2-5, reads EAGVAQSPRYKIIEKRQSVAFWCNPISGHATLYWYQQILGQGPKLLIQFQNNGVVDDSQLPKDRFSAERLKGVDSTLKIQPAKLEDSAVYLCASSMTGLGTQYFGPGTRLLVL.

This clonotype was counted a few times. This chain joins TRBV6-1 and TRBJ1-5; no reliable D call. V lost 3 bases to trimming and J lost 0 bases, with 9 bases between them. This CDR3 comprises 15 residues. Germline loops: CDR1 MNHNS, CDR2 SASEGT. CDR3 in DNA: TGTGCCAGCAGTGACCCGCGGGTTAGCAATCAGCCCCAGCATTTT. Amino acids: CASSDPRVSNQPQHF.

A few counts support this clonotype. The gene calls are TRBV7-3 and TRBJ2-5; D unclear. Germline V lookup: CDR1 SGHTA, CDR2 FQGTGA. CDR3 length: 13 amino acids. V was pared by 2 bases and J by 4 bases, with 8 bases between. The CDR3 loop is CASSLALGETQYF. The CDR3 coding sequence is TGTGCCAGCAGCTTAGCCCTCGGAGAGACCCAGTACTTC.

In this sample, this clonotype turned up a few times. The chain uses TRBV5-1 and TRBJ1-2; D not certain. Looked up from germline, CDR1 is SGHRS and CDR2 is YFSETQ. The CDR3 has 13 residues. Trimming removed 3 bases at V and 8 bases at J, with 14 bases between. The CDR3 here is CASSSGRLEGYTF. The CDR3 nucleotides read TGCGCCAGCAGCTCCGGACGGTTGGAGGGCTACACCTTC.

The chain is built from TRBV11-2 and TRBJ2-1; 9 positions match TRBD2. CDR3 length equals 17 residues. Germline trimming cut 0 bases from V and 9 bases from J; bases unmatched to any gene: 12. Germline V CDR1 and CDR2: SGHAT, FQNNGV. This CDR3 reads CASSLEGGLAPTGEQFF. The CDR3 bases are TGTGCCAGCAGCTTAGAAGGGGGACTAGCCCCTACAGGTGAGCAGTTCTTC.

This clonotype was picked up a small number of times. As DNA, the CDR3 is TGTGCCAGCAGTTTCGGCTGGGCAGGGGGTTCCGATGAGCAGTTCTTC. Its protein product is CASSFGWAGGSDEQFF. The genes are TRBV12-3 or TRBV12-4 and TRBJ2-1; 7 bases align to TRBD1. The V segment lost 3 bases and the J segment 8 bases; nucleotides outside the gene matches: 13. The CDR3 has 16 residues.

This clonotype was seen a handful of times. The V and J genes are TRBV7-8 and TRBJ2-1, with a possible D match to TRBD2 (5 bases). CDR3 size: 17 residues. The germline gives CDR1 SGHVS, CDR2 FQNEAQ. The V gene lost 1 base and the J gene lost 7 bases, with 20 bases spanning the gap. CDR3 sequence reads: CASSLVPNSGPGNEQFF. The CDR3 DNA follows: TGTGCCAGCAGCTTAGTCCCGAACTCCGGACCGGGGAATGAGCAGTTCTTC.

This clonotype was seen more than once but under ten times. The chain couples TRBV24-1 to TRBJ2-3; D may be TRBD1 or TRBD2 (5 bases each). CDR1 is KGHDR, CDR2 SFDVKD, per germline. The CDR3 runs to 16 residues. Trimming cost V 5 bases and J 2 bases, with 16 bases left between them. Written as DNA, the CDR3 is TGTGCCACCAGTGTCCCGGGACGGATTCCCACAGATACGCAGTATTTT. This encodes CATSVPGRIPTDTQYF.

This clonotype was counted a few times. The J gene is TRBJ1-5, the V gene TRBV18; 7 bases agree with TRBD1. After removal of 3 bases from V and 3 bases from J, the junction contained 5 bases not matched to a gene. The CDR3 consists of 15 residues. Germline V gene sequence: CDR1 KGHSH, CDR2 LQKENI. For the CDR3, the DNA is TGTGCCAGCTCACCCGGACAGGCGAACAATCAGCCCCAGCATTTT. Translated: CASSPGQANNQPQHF. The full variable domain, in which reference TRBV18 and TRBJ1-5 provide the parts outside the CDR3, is NAGVMQNPRHLVRRRGQEARLRCSPMKGHSHVYWYRQLPEEGLKFMVYLQKENIIDESGMPKERFSAEFPKEGPSILRIQQVVRGDSAAYFCASSPGQANNQPQHFGDGTRLSIL.

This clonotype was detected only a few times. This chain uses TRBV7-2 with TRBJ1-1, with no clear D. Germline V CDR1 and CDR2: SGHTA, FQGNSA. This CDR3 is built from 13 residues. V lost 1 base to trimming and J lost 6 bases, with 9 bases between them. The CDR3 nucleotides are TGTGCCAGCAGCTTAGAGTTTCAGGCTGAAGCTTTCTTT. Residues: CASSLEFQAEAFF.

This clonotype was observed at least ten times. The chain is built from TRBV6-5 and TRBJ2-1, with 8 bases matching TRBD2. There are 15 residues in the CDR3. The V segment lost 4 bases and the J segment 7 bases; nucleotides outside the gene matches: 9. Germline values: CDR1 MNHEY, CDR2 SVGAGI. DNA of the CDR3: TGTGCCAGCAGTTCACACGGGGGGGCTGCGAATGAGCAGTTCTTC. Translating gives CASSSHGGAANEQFF.

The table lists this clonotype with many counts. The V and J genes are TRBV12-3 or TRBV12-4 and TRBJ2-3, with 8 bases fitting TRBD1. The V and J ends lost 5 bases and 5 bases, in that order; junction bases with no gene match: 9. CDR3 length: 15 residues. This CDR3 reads CASSHRQGSEDTQYF. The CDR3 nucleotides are TGTGCCAGCAGTCATCGACAGGGGTCAGAAGATACGCAGTATTTT.

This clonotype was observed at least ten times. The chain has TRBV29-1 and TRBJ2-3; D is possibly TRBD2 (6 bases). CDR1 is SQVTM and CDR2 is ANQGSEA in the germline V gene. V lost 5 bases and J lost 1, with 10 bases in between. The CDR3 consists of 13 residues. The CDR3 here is CSVLLAGTDTQYF. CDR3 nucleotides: TGCAGCGTTTTACTAGCAGGCACAGATACGCAGTATTTT.

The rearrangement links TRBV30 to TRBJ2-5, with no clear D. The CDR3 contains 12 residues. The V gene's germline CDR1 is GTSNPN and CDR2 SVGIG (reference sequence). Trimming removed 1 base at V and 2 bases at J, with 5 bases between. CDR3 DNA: TGTGCCTGGAGTGGTGAGCAAGAGACCCAGTACTTC. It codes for CAWSGEQETQYF.

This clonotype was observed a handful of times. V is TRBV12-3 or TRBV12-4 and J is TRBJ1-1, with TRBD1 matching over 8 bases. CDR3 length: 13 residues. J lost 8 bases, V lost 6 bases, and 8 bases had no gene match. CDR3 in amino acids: CASRSGQAKEAFF. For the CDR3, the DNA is TGTGCCAGCAGATCGGGACAGGCGAAGGAAGCTTTCTTT.

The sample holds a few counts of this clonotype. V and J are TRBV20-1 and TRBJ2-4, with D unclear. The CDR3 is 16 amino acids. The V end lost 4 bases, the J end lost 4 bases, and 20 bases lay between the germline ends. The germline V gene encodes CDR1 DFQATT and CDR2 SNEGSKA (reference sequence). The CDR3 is CSATNPSGGNKNIQYF. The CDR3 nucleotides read TGCAGTGCTACTAACCCCTCGGGTGGAAATAAAAACATTCAGTACTTC.

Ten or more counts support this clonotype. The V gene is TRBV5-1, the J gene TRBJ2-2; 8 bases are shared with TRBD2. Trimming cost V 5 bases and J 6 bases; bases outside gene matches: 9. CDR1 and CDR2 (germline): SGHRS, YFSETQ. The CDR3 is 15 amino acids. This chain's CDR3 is CASSTGREASGELFF. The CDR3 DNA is TGCGCCAGCAGTACTGGGCGGGAGGCATCCGGGGAGCTGTTTTTT.

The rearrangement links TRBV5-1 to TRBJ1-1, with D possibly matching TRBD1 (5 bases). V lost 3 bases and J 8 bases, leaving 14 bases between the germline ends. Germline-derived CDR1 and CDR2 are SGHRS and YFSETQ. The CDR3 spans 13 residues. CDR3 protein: CASSSSQGLEAFF. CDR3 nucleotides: TGCGCCAGCAGCTCCTCTCAGGGTCTCGAAGCTTTCTTT.

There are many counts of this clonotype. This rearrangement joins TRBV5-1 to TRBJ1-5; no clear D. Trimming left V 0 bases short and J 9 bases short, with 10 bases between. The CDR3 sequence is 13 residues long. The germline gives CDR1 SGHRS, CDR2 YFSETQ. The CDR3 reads CASSLDGIGPQHF. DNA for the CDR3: TGCGCCAGCAGCTTGGATGGAATAGGGCCCCAGCATTTT.

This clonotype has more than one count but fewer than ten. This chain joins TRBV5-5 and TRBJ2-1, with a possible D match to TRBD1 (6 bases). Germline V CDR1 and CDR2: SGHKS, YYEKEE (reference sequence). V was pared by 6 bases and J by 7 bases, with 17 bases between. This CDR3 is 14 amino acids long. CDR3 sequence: CASTVGTMGNEQFF. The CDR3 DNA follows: TGTGCCAGCACCGTGGGGACAATGGGGAATGAGCAGTTCTTC.

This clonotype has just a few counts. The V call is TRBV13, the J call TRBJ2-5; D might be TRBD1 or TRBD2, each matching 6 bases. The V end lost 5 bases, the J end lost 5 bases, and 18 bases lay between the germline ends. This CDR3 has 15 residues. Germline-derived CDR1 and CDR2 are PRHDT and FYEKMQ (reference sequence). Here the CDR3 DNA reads TGTGCCAGCAGCCTTTTTTCGGGGGCCAGTGAGACCCAGTACTTC. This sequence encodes CASSLFSGASETQYF.

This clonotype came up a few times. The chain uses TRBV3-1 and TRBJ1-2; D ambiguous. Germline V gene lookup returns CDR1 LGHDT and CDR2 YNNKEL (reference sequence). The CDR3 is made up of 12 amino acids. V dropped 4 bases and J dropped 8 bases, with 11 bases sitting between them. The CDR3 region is CASSPPSGGYTF. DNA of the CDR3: TGTGCCAGCAGCCCACCCTCAGGAGGCTACACCTTC.